This T cell receptor beta chain was captured by sequencing in a study of regulatory T cells in long-lasting Graves disease. Noted time point: newly diagnosed GD, antithyroid drugs for less than 3 months. Making the TCR library involved RNA that had been extracted from PBMCs. Trimming cost V 6 bases and J 1 base, with 7 bases left between them. In germline, CDR1 is SEHNR, CDR2 FQNEAQ (reference sequence). The CDR3 length is 12 residues. To make TCR beta libraries, researchers used iRepertoire HTBI primers and Arm-PCR of CDR3 regions. TCRdb reprocessed the multiplex PCR reads via MiXCR and lists one record per CDR3 protein. The sample holds 560,000 or so distinct CDR3 sequences, roughly 16% seen once. This clonotype was seen many times. This sample was also put to use in a study of T cells in Graves' hyperthyroidism and ophthalmopathy. That source adds: Orbital computed tomography and thyroid ultrasound, together with serum TRAb and thyroxine and clinical symptoms, were used for diagnoses. The TCR CDR3 first-round RT-PCR relied on the HTBI primer set.

The chain is built from TRBV7-9 and TRBJ2-7; D gene unclear. Sequenced here: peripheral blood mononuclear cells (PBMCs), sampled at new diagnosis, from a patient treated with antithyroid drugs. The TCR sequence derives from a man between 18 and 35 years old with Graves disease. The CDR3: CASRLGSYEQYF. CDR3 in DNA: TGTGCCAGCAGGCTCGGGTCCTACGAGCAGTACTTC.